This TCR beta chain is from a study of blood T cell repertoires in COVID-19. Across the study: The United States, Italy and Spain supplied acute and convalescent COVID-19 samples. T cells, B-cell-depleted T cells, or PBMCs provided the cDNA or gDNA that served as material.

In the authors' workflow: Cell counts per sample came from amplifying reference gene primers. This table comes from immunoSEQ multiplex PCR, and its TCRdb copy is limited to in-frame clones, with some not included. V and J calls and clone size follow that table, whereas D and trimming were derived from the DNA. The sample shows approximately 180,000 clones, 80% to 90% of them seen only once. Germline CDR1 and CDR2: SEHNR and FQNEAQ (reference sequence). V was shortened by 1 base and J by 7 bases, with 10 bases between the two germline ends. CDR3 length equals 13 residues. The TCR was taken from a human donor with active or convalescent COVID-19. The donor label of this sample is uncertain. This chain uses TRBV7-9 with TRBJ1-1; tentative D call: TRBD1 (5 bases). Sequences were obtained from peripheral blood. The CDR3: CASSLEGRSEAFF. CDR3 coding DNA: TGTGCCAGCAGCTTAGAGGGGAGGAGTGAAGCTTTCTTT.